The 24 T cell receptor beta chains below come from one sample, sequenced in a study of esophageal squamous cell carcinoma under preoperative chemotherapy. TCRdb itself ran the PCR reads through MiXCR, one entry per CDR3 protein. The data contain just over 30,000 distinct CDR3 sequences, roughly 52% of them singletons. Time point specified: before preoperative PTX-NDP chemotherapy. This sample was taken from a patient given preoperative chemotherapy. These receptors were collected from a human donor with esophageal squamous cell carcinoma. The donor label of this sample is uncertain.

This clonotype was counted only a few times. This chain uses TRBV12-3 or TRBV12-4 with TRBJ2-1; weak D call: TRBD2 (6 bases). Between the trimmed V and J ends, which lost 5 bases and 3 bases, there was a span of 17 bases. The CDR3 covers 16 residues. The CDR3 here is CASSPPPGRDYNEQFF. In DNA form, the CDR3 reads TGTGCCAGCAGTCCCCCCCCGGGGCGGGACTACAATGAGCAGTTCTTC.

The chain is built from TRBV4-1 and TRBJ2-4; D possibly corresponds to TRBD1 (6 bases). The germline V and J ends were trimmed by 0 bases and 13 bases, with 19 bases remaining between them. This CDR3 spans 15 amino acids. Germline values: CDR1 MGHRA, CDR2 YSYEKL. The CDR3 DNA follows: TGCGCCAGCAGCCAAGAGGAGGCGTGGGACAATGAGCAGTACTTC. Protein: CASSQEEAWDNEQYF.

This clonotype was recorded many times. The genes are TRBV15 and TRBJ2-3; 13 positions match TRBD2. The CDR3 length is 15 residues. From germline, CDR1 is LNHNV and CDR2 YYDKDF (reference sequence). V gave up 1 base and J gave up 5 bases; unmatched junction bases: 0. The CDR3 region is CATSRGLAGGDTQYF. DNA for the CDR3: TGTGCCACCAGCAGAGGACTAGCGGGAGGAGATACGCAGTATTTT.

Regarding this clonotype: The germline gene is not matched at one end of the junction; a read error may be the cause. V and J are TRBV7-6 and TRBJ2-5; tentatively, D is TRBD2 (6 bases). Per germline, CDR1 SGHVS and CDR2 FNYEAQ. CDR3 length: 16 residues. CDR3 region: CASSSDGGLAQESRLF. The CDR3 DNA sequence: TGTGCCAGCAGCTCGGACGGAGGGCTGGCGCAAGAGTCCCGGCTCTTC.

In DNA, the CDR3 is TGTGCCAGCAGCTTATGGGCTAGCGGAGCTGGCTACAATGAGCAGTTCTTC. It yields the protein CASSLWASGAGYNEQFF. This chain uses TRBV7-2 with TRBJ2-1; 7 bases match TRBD2. Unmatched junction bases numbered 10, after V lost 2 bases and J lost 3 bases. Germline V CDR1 and CDR2: SGHTA, FQGNSA. This CDR3 comprises 17 residues.

Notes on this clonotype: This clone may be a read error of a much larger clone one base away. This chain joins TRBV25-1 and TRBJ2-7; the D is unclear. The CDR3 loop spans 12 amino acids. Germline V gene lookup returns CDR1 MGHDK and CDR2 SYGVNS. V lost 7 bases and J 3 bases, leaving 10 bases between the germline ends. CDR3 loop: CASTANGYEQYF. CDR3 DNA sequence: TGTGCCAGCACGGCGAACGGCTACGAGCAGTACTTC.

This clonotype was counted only a few times. The gene calls are TRBV6-5 and TRBJ2-5; 8 nucleotides line up with TRBD1. TRBJ2-7 matches the DNA end more closely, so the J call is doubtful. Looked up from germline, CDR1 is MNHEY and CDR2 is SVGAGI. This CDR3 has 18 amino acids. The CDR3 bases are TGTGCCAGCAGTTACTTTTCCGTTAGGGCAGGGGGCTTCCACGAGCAGTACTTC. Translating gives CASSYFSVRAGGFHEQYF.

This clonotype turned up a few times. The chain combines TRBV5-4 with TRBJ2-1; D may correspond to TRBD1 or TRBD2 (7 bases each). V was pared by 1 base and J by 1 base, with 12 bases between. Germline V gene sequence: CDR1 SGHNT, CDR2 YYREEE (reference sequence). The CDR3 length is 16 residues. The CDR3 here is CASSLNRGGSYNEQFF. CDR3 DNA: TGTGCCAGCAGCTTGAACAGGGGAGGGTCCTACAATGAGCAGTTCTTC.

The gene calls are TRBV12-3 or TRBV12-4 and TRBJ2-2; no definite D call. Trimming shortened V by 7 bases and J by 5 bases, and 14 bases separated the two germline ends. The CDR3 length is 14 residues. In nucleotides, the CDR3 is TGTGCCAGCAATTCCCGGGCCCTTACCGGGGAGCTGTTTTTT. Residues: CASNSRALTGELFF.

In this sample, this clonotype turned up many times. The chain is built from TRBV7-2 and TRBJ2-7; tentative D call: TRBD2 (6 bases). Germline V gene lookup returns CDR1 SGHTA and CDR2 FQGNSA. The CDR3 runs to 15 residues. V was pared by 1 base and J by 0 bases, with 10 bases between. The DNA of the CDR3 is TGTGCCAGCAGCTTAGAGCGGGTAAGCTCCTACGAGCAGTACTTC. Protein product: CASSLERVSSYEQYF.

There are a few counts of this clonotype. The chain links TRBV20-1 to TRBJ2-4; 14 bases line up with TRBD2. This CDR3 spans 23 amino acids. The J segment lost 0 bases and the V segment lost 2 bases, leaving 21 bases of the junction unmatched. Germline values: CDR1 DFQATT, CDR2 SNEGSKA (reference sequence). CDR3 bases: TGCAGTGCTAGAAGGGGGCCATCGGCTCCGGGACTAGCGGGAGAAGGAGCCAAAAACATTCAGTACTTC. As protein: CSARRGPSAPGLAGEGAKNIQYF.

The gene calls are TRBV27 and TRBJ2-1; TRBD2 matches 10 bases. The ends lost 6 bases at V and 6 bases at J; junction bases unmatched: 8. This CDR3 has 15 amino acids. Germline CDR1 and CDR2: MNHEY and SMNVEV (reference sequence). The CDR3 coding sequence is TGTGCCAGCAGCACCGGGACTAGCGCCTTCAATGAGCAGTTCTTC. Translation gives CASSTGTSAFNEQFF.

Only a few counts were recorded for this clonotype. V and J are TRBV3-1 and TRBJ2-2; D call uncertain. Trimming took 4 bases from V and 8 from J, leaving 8 bases between them. Germline-derived CDR1 and CDR2 are LGHDT and YNNKEL (reference sequence). The CDR3 sequence is 12 residues long. The CDR3 region has the DNA TGTGCCAGCAGCCCTAGGCGGGGGGAGCTGTTTTTT. Its translation is CASSPRRGELFF.

This clonotype was seen more than once but under ten times. J is TRBJ2-1 and V is TRBV6-1, with a possible D match to TRBD1 (6 bases). CDR1 is MNHNS, CDR2 SASEGT, per germline. The CDR3 extends over 16 amino acids. V dropped 4 bases and J dropped 6 bases, with 19 bases sitting between them. Here the CDR3 reads CASSGPNRVVGNEQFF. CDR3 bases: TGTGCCAGCAGTGGACCCAACAGGGTTGTCGGCAATGAGCAGTTCTTC.

This clonotype was seen more than once but under ten times. This rearrangement joins TRBV12-3 or TRBV12-4 to TRBJ2-1; 9 bases are a match to TRBD2. This CDR3 is 15 amino acids long. Unmatched junction bases numbered 11, after V lost 5 bases and J lost 9 bases. The CDR3 region has the DNA TGTGCCAGCAGTCGAGGGGGCGGGGGGGCCATTGAGCAGTTCTTC. Translating it yields CASSRGGGGAIEQFF.

This clonotype came up a few times. This chain uses TRBV27 with TRBJ2-1; TRBD2 aligns across 7 bases. Germline assignment: CDR1 MNHEY and CDR2 SMNVEV (reference sequence). The junction had 3 bases not matched to a gene; V was cut back by 1 base and J by 0 bases. The CDR3 is 16 amino acids. The CDR3 loop is CASSLFAGVSYNEQFF. The CDR3 DNA follows: TGTGCCAGCAGTTTATTCGCGGGAGTCTCCTACAATGAGCAGTTCTTC.

This chain joins TRBV7-2 and TRBJ2-3, with 9 bases lining up with TRBD2. Germline CDR1 is SGHTA and CDR2 is FQGNSA. V shed 9 bases, J shed 9 bases, and the junction held 16 bases outside the gene matches. CDR3 length equals 15 residues. Here the CDR3 DNA reads TGTGCCAGGGGGCCCTGGGGCGGGGGGGGAGAGACGCAGTATTTT. It specifies CARGPWGGGGETQYF.

Many counts were recorded for this clonotype. A much larger clone is a single base away; this may be a read error. The chain combines TRBV7-2 with TRBJ2-1, with TRBD1 matching 8 bases. The DNA end lines up better with TRBJ2-7; the J call may be wrong. Germline V lookup: CDR1 SGHTA, CDR2 FQGNSA. This CDR3 contains 16 residues. Here the CDR3 reads CASSPQGAYSYNEQYF. The CDR3 coding sequence is TGTGCCAGCAGCCCTCAGGGGGCTTACTCCTACAATGAGCAGTACTTC.

This clonotype was counted at least ten times. This chain joins TRBV12-5 and TRBJ2-1; D might be TRBD1 (6 bases). The length of the CDR3 is 13 residues. The V end was cut by 1 base, the J end by 6 bases, with 7 bases between. Germline V gene sequence: CDR1 LGHNT, CDR2 FRNRAP. CDR3 region: CASGLDRANEQFF. For the CDR3, the DNA is TGTGCTAGTGGTTTGGACAGGGCCAATGAGCAGTTCTTC.

This clonotype appeared many times. The V gene is TRBV11-1, the J gene TRBJ2-7; no firm D call. V dropped 5 bases and J dropped 3 bases, with 11 bases sitting between them. Looked up from germline, CDR1 is SGHAT and CDR2 is FQDESV (reference sequence). This CDR3 region has 13 residues. The CDR3 bases are TGTGCCAGCAGCCCGCGACTCTTCTACGAGCAGTACTTC. This translates into CASSPRLFYEQYF.

The chain combines TRBV7-2 with TRBJ2-1; TRBD2 matches at 11 bases. V trimming: 3 bases; J trimming: 3 bases; junction bases outside the gene matches: 1. The germline V gene has CDR1 SGHTA and CDR2 FQGNSA. The CDR3 extends over 15 amino acids. CDR3 residues: CASSLGTSGYNEQFF. As DNA, the CDR3 is TGTGCCAGCAGCTTGGGGACTAGCGGCTACAATGAGCAGTTCTTC.

This clonotype showed up many times. The rearrangement uses TRBV7-6 and TRBJ2-3, with 7 positions matching TRBD1. The CDR3 spans 15 residues. Trimming at V came to 4 bases and at J to 6 bases, leaving 10 bases not matched to a gene. The germline gives CDR1 SGHVS, CDR2 FNYEAQ. CDR3 loop: CASSSTPTGLDTQYF. The CDR3 region has the DNA TGTGCCAGCAGCTCGACTCCGACAGGGTTGGATACGCAGTATTTT.

This clonotype was seen ten or more times. The rearrangement joins TRBV12-3 or TRBV12-4 to TRBJ2-5, with D possibly TRBD2 on 6 matching bases. The end of the DNA aligns better with TRBJ2-7, so the J call may be wrong. CDR3 length: 14 amino acids. The CDR3 sequence is CASSLGGNGFEQYF. In DNA, the CDR3 is TGTGCCAGCAGTTTGGGAGGTAACGGGTTCGAGCAGTACTTC.

In its sample, this clonotype was seen a few times. The V gene is TRBV7-3, the J gene TRBJ2-3, with 13 bases lining up with TRBD2. Per germline, CDR1 SGHTA and CDR2 FQGTGA. Trimming at V came to 3 bases and at J to 4 bases, leaving 7 bases not matched to a gene. The CDR3 contains 17 residues. CDR3 nucleotide sequence: TGTGCCAGCAGCTTTACCGGGACTAGCGGGATCTCAGATACGCAGTATTTT. Translated: CASSFTGTSGISDTQYF.